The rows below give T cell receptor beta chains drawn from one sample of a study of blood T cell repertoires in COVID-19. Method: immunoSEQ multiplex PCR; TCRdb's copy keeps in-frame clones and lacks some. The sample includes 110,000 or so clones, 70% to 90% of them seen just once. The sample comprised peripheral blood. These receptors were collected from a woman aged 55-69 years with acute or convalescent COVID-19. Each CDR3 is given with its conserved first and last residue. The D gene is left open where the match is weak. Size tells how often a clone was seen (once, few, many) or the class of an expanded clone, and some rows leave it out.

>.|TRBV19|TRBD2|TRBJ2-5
CASSIRRGAWETQYF
TGTGCCAGTAGTATACGGCGGGGGGCGTGGGAGACCCAGTACTTC
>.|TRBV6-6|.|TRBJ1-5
CANPEGGNYSNQPQHF
TGTGCCAACCCAGAAGGAGGTAACTATAGCAATCAGCCCCAGCATTTT
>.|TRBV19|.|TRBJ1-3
CASMGQNSGNTIYF
TGTGCCAGTATGGGGCAAAACTCTGGAAACACCATATATTTT
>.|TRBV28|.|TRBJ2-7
CASSPRLAHYEQYF
TGTGCCAGCAGTCCCCGTCTAGCGCACTACGAGCAGTACTTC
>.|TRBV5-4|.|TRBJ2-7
CASSGQANYEQYF
TGTGCCAGTAGCGGACAGGCAAACTACGAGCAGTACTTC
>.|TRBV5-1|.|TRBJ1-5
CASSEGQAPNQPQHF
TGCGCCAGCAGCGAGGGTCAGGCTCCCAATCAGCCCCAGCATTTT
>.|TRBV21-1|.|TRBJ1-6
CASSRDLPGQGADWPQSLSSPLHF
TGTGCCAGCAGCAGGGACCTACCGGGACAGGGGGCTGATTGGCCACAATCCCTATCTTCACCCCTCCACTTT
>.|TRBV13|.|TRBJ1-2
CASSYPRSTDYGYTF
TGTGCCAGCAGTTACCCCCGAAGCACAGACTATGGCTACACCTTC
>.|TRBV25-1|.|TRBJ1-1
CASSPPGRSGAFF
TGTGCCAGCAGTCCCCCAGGGCGATCAGGAGCTTTCTTT
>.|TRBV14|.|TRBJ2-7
CASSQGGLDDEQYF
TGTGCCAGCAGCCAGGGCGGACTGGATGACGAGCAGTACTTC
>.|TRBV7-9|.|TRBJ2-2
CASSFISVSTGELFF
TGTGCCAGCAGCTTTATCAGCGTTAGCACCGGGGAGCTGTTTTTT
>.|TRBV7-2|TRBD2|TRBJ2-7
CASSLTSGSSYEQYF
TGTGCCAGCAGCTTAACCAGCGGGAGCTCCTACGAGCAGTACTTC
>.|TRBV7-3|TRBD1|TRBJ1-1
CASSSQGAYTEAFF
TGTGCCAGCAGTTCTCAGGGGGCGTATACTGAAGCTTTCTTT
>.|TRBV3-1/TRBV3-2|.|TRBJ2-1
CASSQDASGTQLEFF
TGTGCCAGCAGCCAAGATGCCAGCGGGACACAATTGGAGTTCTTC
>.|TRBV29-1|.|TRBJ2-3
CSLRGLGTDTQYF
TGCAGCCTGAGAGGGTTGGGCACAGATACGCAGTATTTT
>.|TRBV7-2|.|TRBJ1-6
CASRDTGIYSPLHF
TGTGCCAGCAGGGACACAGGGATTTATTCACCCCTCCACTTT
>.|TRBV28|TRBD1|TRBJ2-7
CASRTGTVGEQYF
TGTGCCAGCAGGACCGGGACAGTCGGCGAGCAGTACTTC
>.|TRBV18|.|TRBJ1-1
CASSPFGTGGTRAFF
TGTGCCAGCTCACCCTTCGGGACCGGAGGGACTAGAGCTTTCTTT
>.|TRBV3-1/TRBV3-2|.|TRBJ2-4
CASSRGVGQNIQYF
TGTGCCAGCAGCCGGGGGGTGGGCCAAAACATTCAGTACTTC
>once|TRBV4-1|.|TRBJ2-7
CASKSSWTETYEQYF
TGCGCCAGCAAAAGCAGCTGGACAGAGACCTACGAGCAGTACTTC
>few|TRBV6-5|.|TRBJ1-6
CASSIQGYNSPLHF
TGTGCCAGCAGCATCCAGGGATATAATTCACCCCTCCACTTT
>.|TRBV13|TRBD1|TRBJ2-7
CASSWVPGTGNYEQYF
TGTGCCAGCAGCTGGGTCCCCGGGACAGGGAACTACGAGCAGTACTTC
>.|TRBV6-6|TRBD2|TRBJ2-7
CASRTGTSSGRQYF
TGTGCCAGCAGAACCGGGACTAGCTCCGGGAGGCAGTACTTC
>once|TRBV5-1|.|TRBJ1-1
CASSLYMNTEAFF
TGCGCCAGCAGCTTGTATATGAACACTGAAGCTTTCTTT
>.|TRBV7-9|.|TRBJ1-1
CASSLDGTMNTEAFF
TGTGCCAGCAGCTTGGATGGGACAATGAACACTGAAGCTTTCTTT
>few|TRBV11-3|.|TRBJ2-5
CASSIGTQETQYF
TGTGCCAGCAGCATAGGGACACAAGAGACCCAGTACTTC